This TCR beta chain was observed in a study of naive and memory T cell subsets. Study findings and constraints: Clonotypes here are unpaired alpha or beta chain sequences.

Two oligonucleotides, mixed equimolar, formed the beta constant-region primer covering TRBC1 and TRBC2. Nested alpha and beta constant-region primers with the SP2 primer drove four PCR rounds on ligated cDNA. TCRdb re-derived calls from the UMI-ligation and nested PCR reads in MiXCR, one entry per CDR3 protein. Altogether tens of thousands of distinct CDR3 sequences are present, 13% being singletons, with the ten largest covering around 0.99%. Separate alpha and beta amplification began at the second PCR step. Cells stained for CD3, CD4, CD8, CD45RA, CD27 and viability were sorted into four CD45RA/CD27 subsets. As to this clonotype: What it recognizes is unknown.

Specimen: central memory CD4+ T cells from blood. This sequence originates from a human donor in good health.

The CDR3 is CSARSGLAVNTHNEQFF. For the CDR3, the DNA is TGCAGTGCGAGGTCGGGACTAGCGGTGAACACCCACAATGAGCAGTTCTTC. The chain carries TRBV20-1 and TRBJ2-1, with 11 bases aligning to TRBD2. This CDR3 contains 17 residues. The germline CDR1 and CDR2 sequences are DFQATT and SNEGSKA (reference sequence). Trimming cost V 6 bases and J 5 bases; bases outside gene matches: 15.